The clone carrying this T cell receptor (beta chain) was counted once. This record comes from a study of radiotherapy plus CTLA-4 blockade in lung cancer. Trimming stripped 5 bases from V and 3 bases from J, with 8 bases between. Germline values: CDR1 LNHDA, CDR2 SQIVND (reference sequence). The CDR3 extends over 13 amino acids. Produced via immunoSEQ multiplex PCR; TCRdb's table is partial and in-frame only. The sample contains tens of thousands of clones, about 86% of which appear only once. The chain carries TRBV19 and TRBJ1-5, with D perhaps matching TRBD1 (5 bases). This clonotype originated in a human donor with non-small cell lung cancer who had a partial response to radiotherapy plus ipilimumab. Sequenced material: peripheral blood, taken from a patient treated with radiotherapy plus ipilimumab. This CDR3 reads CASSQGINQPQHF. CDR3 sequence (DNA): TGTGCCAGTAGTCAGGGCATCAATCAGCCCCAGCATTTT.